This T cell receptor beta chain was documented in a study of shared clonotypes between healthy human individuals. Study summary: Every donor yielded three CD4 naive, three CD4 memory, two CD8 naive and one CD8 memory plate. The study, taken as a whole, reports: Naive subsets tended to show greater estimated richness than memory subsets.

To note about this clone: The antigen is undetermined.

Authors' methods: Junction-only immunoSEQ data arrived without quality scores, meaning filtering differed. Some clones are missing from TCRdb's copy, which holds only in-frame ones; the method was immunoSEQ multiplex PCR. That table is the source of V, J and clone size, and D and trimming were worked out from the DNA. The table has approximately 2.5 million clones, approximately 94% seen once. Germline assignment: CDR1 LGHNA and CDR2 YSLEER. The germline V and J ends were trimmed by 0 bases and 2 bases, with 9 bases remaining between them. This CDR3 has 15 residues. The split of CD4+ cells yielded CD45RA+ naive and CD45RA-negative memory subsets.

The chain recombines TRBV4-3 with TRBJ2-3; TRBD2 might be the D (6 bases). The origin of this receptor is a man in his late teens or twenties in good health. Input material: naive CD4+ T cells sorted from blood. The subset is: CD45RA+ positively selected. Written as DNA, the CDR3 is TGCGCCAGCAGCCAAGATATAGCGGCCACAGATACGCAGTATTTT. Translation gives CASSQDIAATDTQYF.